These T cell receptor beta chains were read from a single sample in a study of CD8 T cells in ankylosing spondylitis. TCRdb reprocessed the 5' RACE reads with MiXCR, giving one entry per CDR3 protein. The profile covers 180,000 or so distinct CDR3 sequences, with more than 9% appearing a single time and 25% to 35% taken by the ten largest. The source material was blood, either unsorted or a sorted T cell fraction (not recorded which). The receptors originated from a male donor with ankylosing spondylitis or in good health (not recorded which). The CDR3 runs from the conserved cysteine through the conserved F or W. D genes are given only for firm matches. A row's size may be missing; if present it is once, few, many or a size class.

cdr3_aa	cdr3_nt	clone_size	d_call	v_call	j_call
CSARDPSGRSTDTQYF	TGCAGTGCTAGAGATCCTAGCGGGAGGAGCACAGATACGCAGTATTTT	many	TRBD2	TRBV20-1	TRBJ2-3
CASSGSRETQYF	TGTGCCAGCAGTGGGTCGCGCGAGACCCAGTACTTC	few	.	TRBV12-3/TRBV12-4	TRBJ2-5
CSARDPPRFGDTQYF	TGCAGTGCTAGAGATCCCCCCCGTTTCGGAGATACGCAGTATTTT	many	.	TRBV20-1	TRBJ2-3
CASSAGENSEAFF	TGTGCCAGCAGTGCAGGAGAGAACTCTGAAGCTTTCTTT	few	.	TRBV6-4	TRBJ1-1
CASSHPTSGETDTQYF	TGTGCCAGCAGCCATCCTACTAGCGGGGAGACAGATACGCAGTATTTT	.	TRBD2	TRBV4-2	TRBJ2-3
CASSLSFREQYF	TGTGCCAGCAGTTTATCTTTTAGGGAGCAGTACTTC	.	.	TRBV28	TRBJ2-7
CASSRAGGLYGYTF	TGCGCCAGCAGCCGGGCAGGGGGCCTCTATGGCTACACCTTC	.	TRBD1	TRBV4-3	TRBJ1-2
CATRLGSALYNEQFF	TGTGCCACTCGACTGGGGAGCGCGCTCTACAATGAGCAGTTCTTC	many	.	TRBV10-3	TRBJ2-1
CASTPAPGNTEAFF	TGTGCCAGCACCCCCGCGCCGGGGAACACTGAAGCTTTCTTT	many	.	TRBV6-1	TRBJ1-1
CASSRGAGNTEAFF	TGTGCCAGCAGTAGAGGGGCAGGTAACACTGAAGCTTTCTTT	many	.	TRBV25-1	TRBJ1-1
CSAADRGSREKLFF	TGCAGCGCCGCCGACAGGGGGTCTCGTGAAAAACTGTTTTTT	many	TRBD1	TRBV29-1	TRBJ1-4
CSARVASGGQNIQYF	TGCAGTGCTAGAGTGGCTAGCGGGGGGCAAAACATTCAGTACTTC	.	TRBD2	TRBV20-1	TRBJ2-4
CASSERAGRGIQYF	TGTGCCAGCAGTGAAAGAGCGGGGCGAGGCATTCAGTACTTC	many	TRBD2	TRBV6-1	TRBJ2-4
CSASTADRNTIYF	TGCAGTGCTAGTACGGCGGACCGAAACACCATATATTTT	.	.	TRBV20-1	TRBJ1-3
CSARDQNSGGPVDTQYF	TGCAGTGCTAGAGATCAAAACTCGGGAGGGCCGGTAGATACGCAGTATTTT	few	TRBD2	TRBV20-1	TRBJ2-3
CASSLTSSYEQYF	TGTGCCAGCAGCCTCACAAGCTCCTACGAGCAGTACTTC	many	.	TRBV5-5	TRBJ2-7
CSVELLHRYTEAFF	TGCAGCGTTGAGCTGCTACACCGCTACACTGAAGCTTTCTTT	many	.	TRBV29-1	TRBJ1-1
CASSQYGAVNEQFF	TGTGCCAGCAGTCAGTACGGGGCCGTCAATGAGCAGTTCTTC	many	.	TRBV2	TRBJ2-1
CASSPGQGSEAFF	TGCGCCAGCAGCCCCGGACAGGGGAGTGAAGCTTTCTTT	many	TRBD1	TRBV5-1	TRBJ1-1
CASSGYKRATNEKLFF	TGTGCCAGCAGTGGGTATAAGCGAGCAACTAATGAAAAACTGTTTTTT	many	.	TRBV6-1	TRBJ1-4
CASSLPGQLQETQYF	TGTGCCAGCAGCTTACCTGGACAGCTTCAAGAGACCCAGTACTTC	few	.	TRBV7-6	TRBJ2-5
CASSLRWEGSNQPQHF	TGTGCCAGCAGCTTAAGGTGGGAGGGTAGCAATCAGCCCCAGCATTTT	many	.	TRBV5-5	TRBJ1-5
CASSPLDRSSTDTQYF	TGTGCCAGCAGCCCCCTCGACAGATCTAGCACAGATACGCAGTATTTT	many	.	TRBV28	TRBJ2-3
CASRRQVGNSNQPQHF	TGTGCCAGCAGAAGACAGGTGGGGAATAGCAATCAGCCCCAGCATTTT	many	.	TRBV6-2/TRBV6-3	TRBJ1-5
CASSGLGGGFIGELFF	TGTGCCAGCAGCGGATTGGGAGGGGGCTTCATCGGGGAGCTGTTTTTT	many	.	TRBV9	TRBJ2-2
CASSQQGGGLNQPQHF	TGTGCCAGCAGCCAGCAGGGTGGTGGTCTCAATCAGCCCCAGCATTTT	.	.	TRBV7-2	TRBJ1-5
CSANSGRSDTQYF	TGCAGTGCTAACAGCGGGAGGTCAGATACGCAGTATTTT	many	TRBD2	TRBV20-1	TRBJ2-3
CASSFTGGTEAFF	TGTGCCAGCAGTTTTACGGGGGGGACTGAAGCTTTCTTT	many	.	TRBV12-3/TRBV12-4	TRBJ1-1
CASSPDRGRDEQFF	TGTGCCAGCAGTCCGGACAGGGGGCGAGATGAGCAGTTCTTC	many	TRBD1	TRBV2	TRBJ2-1
CASSATGAYQPQHF	TGTGCCAGCAGTGCGACAGGGGCTTATCAGCCCCAGCATTTT	many	TRBD1	TRBV25-1	TRBJ1-5
CASSPFRTSGDEQFF	TGTGCCAGCAGCCCCTTCCGGACTAGCGGGGATGAGCAGTTCTTC	many	TRBD2	TRBV3-1	TRBJ2-1
CASSRSGSHYNEQFF	TGTGCCAGCAGCCGTAGCGGGAGCCACTACAATGAGCAGTTCTTC	many	TRBD2	TRBV11-2	TRBJ2-1
CAISDSGTQYF	TGTGCCATCAGTGACAGCGGCACCCAGTACTTC	many	.	TRBV10-3	TRBJ2-5
CASSESVGRVEKLFF	TGTGCCAGCAGTGAATCGGTAGGGAGGGTCGAAAAACTGTTTTTT	many	.	TRBV25-1	TRBJ1-4
CSASILANTDTQYF	TGCAGTGCTAGTATACTAGCGAACACAGATACGCAGTATTTT	.	TRBD2	TRBV20-1	TRBJ2-3
CASSAVRGNTEAFF	TGCGCCAGCAGCGCTGTCCGGGGAAACACTGAAGCTTTCTTT	many	.	TRBV5-1	TRBJ1-1
CASSPTGTRIDTQYF	TGCGCCAGCAGTCCGACCGGGACGAGGATAGATACGCAGTATTTT	many	.	TRBV5-1	TRBJ2-3
CSARRLPSTDTQYF	TGCAGTGCTAGACGACTACCGAGCACAGATACGCAGTATTTT	many	.	TRBV20-1	TRBJ2-3
CASTQNAGANVLTF	TGTGCCAGCACACAGAATGCTGGGGCCAACGTCCTGACTTTC	few	.	TRBV6-1	TRBJ2-6
CASSQGNNQPQHF	TGCGCCAGCAGTCAGGGGAACAATCAGCCCCAGCATTTT	many	.	TRBV10-2	TRBJ1-5
CASSEETSSWATDTQYF	TGTGCCAGCAGCGAAGAAACTTCGTCTTGGGCCACAGATACGCAGTATTTT	few	.	TRBV3-1	TRBJ2-3
CATDQGNYGYTF	TGTGCCACCGATCAGGGGAACTATGGCTACACCTTC	many	.	TRBV10-3	TRBJ1-2
CASSQGLAGVQETQYF	TGTGCCAGCAGCCAGGGTCTAGCGGGGGTCCAAGAGACCCAGTACTTC	many	TRBD2	TRBV3-1	TRBJ2-5
CASSLEGSLTTGELFF	TGCGCCAGCAGCTTGGAAGGTAGTCTTACGACCGGGGAGCTGTTTTTT	.	.	TRBV5-1	TRBJ2-2
CATSRDKSHGSPLHF	TGTGCCACCAGCAGAGATAAGTCCCACGGTTCACCCCTCCACTTT	many	.	TRBV15	TRBJ1-6
CAISVQNTGELFF	TGTGCCATCAGTGTCCAGAACACCGGGGAGCTGTTTTTT	many	.	TRBV10-3	TRBJ2-2
CSARATSPGELFF	TGCAGTGCTAGAGCTACTAGTCCCGGGGAGCTGTTTTTT	.	.	TRBV20-1	TRBJ2-2
CARGLGGPDEQFF	TGTGCCAGGGGCCTTGGGGGACCCGATGAGCAGTTCTTC	.	.	TRBV4-2	TRBJ2-1